This is a list of T cell receptor beta chains from one sample in a study of cytomegalovirus exposure and HLA in healthy donors. The protocol was immunoSEQ multiplex PCR, while the TCRdb copy is restricted to in-frame clones and leaves out a portion. The table has 150,000 to 200,000 clones, approximately 84% seen once. Sequencing input: PBMCs. These receptors were taken from a man aged 18-30 years in good health and CMV-seronegative. CDR3s include the opening cysteine and the closing phenylalanine or tryptophan. The order of the fields is D gene, V gene, J gene, clone size, CDR3 DNA, CDR3 protein. D genes are given only for firm matches. Rows give clone size only sometimes, using once, few, many, or a class for an expanded clone.

TRBD2	TRBV7-8	TRBJ2-2	once	TGTGCCAGCAGCTTAGAGGCTAGCGGGAACACCGGGGAGCTGTTTTTT	CASSLEASGNTGELFF
NA	TRBV14	TRBJ2-6	NA	TGTGCCAGCAGCCAAGGACACGAAATGCCTGGGGCCAACGTCCTGACTTTC	CASSQGHEMPGANVLTF
NA	TRBV27	TRBJ1-5	NA	TGTGCCAGCAGTGACCGGGACTCCTACAATCAGCCCCAGCATTTT	CASSDRDSYNQPQHF
NA	TRBV2	TRBJ2-5	NA	TGTGCCAGCAGTGATCGGGAGACCCAGTACTTC	CASSDRETQYF
NA	TRBV6-5	TRBJ1-2	NA	TGTGCCAGCAGTAACGAACAGAGAGCTAACTATGGCTACACCTTC	CASSNEQRANYGYTF
NA	TRBV7-2	TRBJ2-5	NA	TGTGCCAGCAGCTTGGGAGCTCAAGAGACCCAGTACTTC	CASSLGAQETQYF
NA	TRBV2	TRBJ2-4	NA	TGTGCCAGCAGTGAAGGTCTTGAAAACATTCAGTACTTC	CASSEGLENIQYF
NA	TRBV6-5	TRBJ1-1	NA	TGTGCCAGCAGTGCTGCCGGGGGAGGCACTGAAGCTTTCTTT	CASSAAGGGTEAFF
TRBD2	TRBV7-9	TRBJ2-1	NA	TGTGCCAGCAGCTTACGAGCGGGGGAAAACAATGAGCAGTTCTTC	CASSLRAGENNEQFF
NA	TRBV5-5	TRBJ1-2	NA	TGTGCCAGCAGCTCAGCGGGGGCTGGCTATGGCTACACCTTC	CASSSAGAGYGYTF
TRBD1	TRBV2	TRBJ2-7	NA	TGTGCCAGCAGGGGGACCGGGACAGCGCCCTACGAGCAGTACTTC	CASRGTGTAPYEQYF
TRBD2	TRBV23-1	TRBJ2-1	NA	TGCGCCAGCAGTCAAGGGACTAGCGGGAGGGTCTATGAGCAGTTCTTC	CASSQGTSGRVYEQFF
NA	TRBV5-1	TRBJ2-2	NA	TGCGCCAGCAGCTCTCTGGGAGGCGGGGAGCTGTTTTTT	CASSSLGGGELFF
NA	TRBV19	TRBJ2-7	NA	TGTGCCAGTAGTATAATAGCGGATATTTCCTACGAGCAGTACTTC	CASSIIADISYEQYF
NA	TRBV28	TRBJ2-7	NA	TGTGCCAGCAGTCCTCCCCCTGGACAGCGTTCCTACGAGCAGTACTTC	CASSPPPGQRSYEQYF
TRBD2	TRBV11-2	TRBJ2-1	NA	TGTGCCAGCAGCCGATTTAGCGGGGGGGCAGGGAATGAGCAGTTCTTC	CASSRFSGGAGNEQFF
TRBD1	TRBV7-9	TRBJ1-3	NA	TGTGCCAGCAGCCCCCGACAGGGATCCTCTGGAAACACCATATATTTT	CASSPRQGSSGNTIYF
TRBD2	TRBV28	TRBJ2-2	once	TGTGCCAGCAGTTTCGTGAACAGGCGGGAGAAGGAGGGGCTGTTTTTT	CASSFVNRREKEGLFF
NA	TRBV5-1	TRBJ2-7	few	TGCGCCAGCAGCGTTGGGCGGGGACCCTACGAGCAGTACTTC	CASSVGRGPYEQYF
NA	TRBV18	TRBJ1-1	NA	TGTGCCAGCTCACCCAGGCCTCAGGGGCCGAACACTGAAGCTTTCTTT	CASSPRPQGPNTEAFF
NA	TRBV18	TRBJ1-1	once	TGTGCCAGCTCACCAGGCAAACTGGAACTAAGGTATTTAGGAGCTTTCTTT	CASSPGKLELRYLGAFF
TRBD1	TRBV9	TRBJ2-7	NA	TGTGCCAGCAGCGTAGTATATGGGACCCCCGGGACAGGAGCCAACTACGAGCAGTACTTC	CASSVVYGTPGTGANYEQYF
NA	TRBV7-9	TRBJ2-6	NA	TGTGCCAGCAGCCTGACAGACTCTGGGGCCAACGTCCTGACTTTC	CASSLTDSGANVLTF
NA	TRBV19	TRBJ2-3	NA	TGTGCCAGTAGTTCGTCGGAGACGGGCACAGATACGCAGTATTTT	CASSSSETGTDTQYF
NA	TRBV6-1	TRBJ1-3	NA	TGTGCCAGCAGCGCGGACAGCTCTGGAAACACCATATATTTT	CASSADSSGNTIYF
NA	TRBV28	TRBJ2-7	NA	TGTGCCAGCAGTCCGCCTCTTCGGGACAGGGTTGCTAGCGGGAGTACCTACGAGCAGTACTTC	CASSPPLRDRVASGSTYEQYF
TRBD2	TRBV27	TRBJ2-3	once	TGTGCCAGCGGGGGGGTCGGTAATACGCAGTATTTT	CASGGVGNTQYF
TRBD1	TRBV6-5	TRBJ1-2	NA	TGTGCCAGCAGGGGACCGGGACAGGGAGACTATGGCTACACCTTC	CASRGPGQGDYGYTF
NA	TRBV28	TRBJ2-5	NA	TGTGCCAGCAGTTTACGGGAGACCCAGTACTTC	CASSLRETQYF
TRBD1	TRBV27	TRBJ1-2	NA	TGTGCCAGCAGTTCGCGCGACAGGGATGGCTACACCTTC	CASSSRDRDGYTF
NA	TRBV2	TRBJ2-1	NA	TGTGCCAGCAGTGAAGCCGTCAATGAGCAGTTCTTC	CASSEAVNEQFF